The rows below give T cell receptor beta chains drawn from one sample of a study of blood T cell repertoires in COVID-19. Some clones are missing from TCRdb's copy, which holds only in-frame ones; the method was immunoSEQ multiplex PCR. The table lists more than 100,000 clones, about 80% of them singletons. Sequencing input: peripheral blood. The receptors originated from a woman in her forties or fifties with acute or convalescent COVID-19. Both conserved end residues are part of each CDR3. A D gene is named only where the DNA matches it firmly. The listing skips clone size in some rows; elsewhere it reads once, few, many or a size class.

D gene | clone size | J gene | V gene | CDR3 DNA | CDR3 protein
TRBD1 | . | TRBJ2-1 | TRBV27 | TGTGCCAGCAGTCGACAGGGAAGCTCCTACAATGAGCAGTTCTTC | CASSRQGSSYNEQFF
. | . | TRBJ2-1 | TRBV11-3 | TGTGCCAGCAGCTTGACAGAAGGAGTTGGTAATGAGCAGTTCTTC | CASSLTEGVGNEQFF
. | once | TRBJ1-5 | TRBV19 | TGTGCCAGTAGTATGACAGGTGTTAGCAATCAGCCCCAGCATTTT | CASSMTGVSNQPQHF
. | . | TRBJ2-1 | TRBV27 | TGTGCCAGCAGTTTTACGATTGACACGAGCTCCTACAATGAGCAGTTCTTC | CASSFTIDTSSYNEQFF
. | . | TRBJ2-7 | TRBV28 | TGTGCCAGCAGTTTTTCGGGCGGGTCCTACGAGCAGTACTTC | CASSFSGGSYEQYF
. | . | TRBJ1-4 | TRBV30 | TGTGCCTGGAGTGCTGGCCTATGGGGGACTGCAACTAATGAAAAACTGTTTTTT | CAWSAGLWGTATNEKLFF
TRBD2 | . | TRBJ2-1 | TRBV18 | TGTGCCAGCTTACCTAGCGGAGTGACCTACAATGAGCAGTTCTTC | CASLPSGVTYNEQFF
. | . | TRBJ1-4 | TRBV19 | TGTGCCAGTAGTATCTCCGAGAGCAATGAAAAACTGTTTTTT | CASSISESNEKLFF
. | . | TRBJ1-1 | TRBV5-1 | TGCGCCAGCAGGAGGGTACTGAACACTGAAGCTTTCTTT | CASRRVLNTEAFF
TRBD1 | . | TRBJ2-7 | TRBV19 | TGTGCCAGTAGTTGGGGGACAGGGGGCTACGAGCAGTACTTC | CASSWGTGGYEQYF
TRBD1 | . | TRBJ2-6 | TRBV5-1 | TGCGCCAGCAGCCATACAGGGGTTGGGGCCAACGTCCTGACTTTC | CASSHTGVGANVLTF
TRBD1 | . | TRBJ2-7 | TRBV7-6 | TGTGCCAGCAGCTTAGGTCCTGGGACAGGGTCTATTTACGAGCAGTACTTC | CASSLGPGTGSIYEQYF
. | . | TRBJ2-3 | TRBV5-8 | TGTGCCAGCAAGGCCGGGGGTTGGACAGATACGCAGTATTTT | CASKAGGWTDTQYF
. | . | TRBJ1-1 | TRBV5-1 | TGCGCCAGCAGCTTGGTCGGGGGGAGGAACACTGAAGCTTTCTTT | CASSLVGGRNTEAFF
TRBD1 | . | TRBJ1-5 | TRBV10-3 | TGTGCCACCAGGCCACAGGGGGCTTATCAGCCCCAGCATTTT | CATRPQGAYQPQHF
. | . | TRBJ1-3 | TRBV18 | TGTGCCAGCTCACCATCGGACACGCTACTGGGAAACACCATATATTTT | CASSPSDTLLGNTIYF
. | . | TRBJ2-3 | TRBV7-2 | TGTGCCAGCAGCCCTAGACTAGATTTCCCAGATACGCAGTATTTT | CASSPRLDFPDTQYF
TRBD2 | . | TRBJ2-1 | TRBV29-1 | TGCAGCGTTGATACTAGCGGCCTATACAATGAGCAGTTCTTC | CSVDTSGLYNEQFF
. | . | TRBJ1-2 | TRBV28 | TGTGCCAGCAGTTTGAGGACATCCTATGGCTACACCTTC | CASSLRTSYGYTF
TRBD2 | . | TRBJ2-1 | TRBV9 | TGTGCCAGCAGCGGGACTAGCGGGGGGGAGACCTACAATGAGCAGTTCTTC | CASSGTSGGETYNEQFF
TRBD1 | . | TRBJ1-5 | TRBV19 | TGTGCCAGTAGTACGACAGGGATGAATCAGCCCCAGCATTTT | CASSTTGMNQPQHF
TRBD1 | few | TRBJ2-3 | TRBV3-1/TRBV3-2 | TGTGCCAGCAGCCAAACCCCAAGGGACAGGGGAGGGACAGGGGTTACAGATACGCAGTATTTT | CASSQTPRDRGGTGVTDTQYF
. | few | TRBJ1-1 | TRBV19 | TGTGCCAGTATCGGCACTGAAGCTTTCTTT | CASIGTEAFF
TRBD1 | . | TRBJ1-2 | TRBV7-8 | TGTGCCAGCAGCTTAGGGGACAGGATCTTCTATGGCTACACCTTC | CASSLGDRIFYGYTF
. | once | TRBJ1-5 | TRBV2 | TGTGCCAGCAGTGAAGGTGAACAACAGCCCCAGCATTTT | CASSEGEQQPQHF
. | . | TRBJ2-3 | TRBV30 | TGTGCCTGGAGGCCACCCCGGAGGGGGCCGGGAGATACGCAGTATTTT | CAWRPPRRGPGDTQYF
TRBD2 | . | TRBJ2-3 | TRBV15 | TGTGCCACCAGCAGCCCCCGTCCAGGGACTAGCGGTAGCACAGATACGCAGTATTTT | CATSSPRPGTSGSTDTQYF
. | . | TRBJ1-1 | TRBV19 | TGTGCCAGTAGTATTTTATTGAGGGAGAACACTGAAGCTTTCTTT | CASSILLRENTEAFF
. | . | TRBJ1-3 | TRBV30 | TGTGCCCTCACGCAGGGGAAGACCTTAGGAACTGGAAACACCATATATTTT | CALTQGKTLGTGNTIYF
. | . | TRBJ1-4 | TRBV5-1 | TGCGCCAGCAGCTGGGGGGAACCGAATGAAAAACTGTTTTTT | CASSWGEPNEKLFF
TRBD1 | once | TRBJ1-4 | TRBV28 | TGTGCCAGCACCACCGTGGGACAGGGGAAGGGTGCGGGTAATGAAAAACTGTTTTTT | CASTTVGQGKGAGNEKLFF
. | . | TRBJ1-4 | TRBV2 | TGTGCCAGCAGTCGGGGTGGTTCTAATGAAAAACTGTTTTTT | CASSRGGSNEKLFF
. | . | TRBJ2-3 | TRBV18 | TGTGCCAGCTCACCACCGTGGGCTCTGGCAGATACGCAGTATTTT | CASSPPWALADTQYF
TRBD2 | . | TRBJ2-5 | TRBV18 | TGTGCCAGCCGCCCTGCGGGGGGGGCCCCTTACTTCCAAGAGACCCAGTACTTC | CASRPAGGAPYFQETQYF
. | . | TRBJ1-4 | TRBV2 | TGTGCCAGCAGTGGCGGGACCAATGAAAAACTGTTTTTT | CASSGGTNEKLFF
TRBD1 | . | TRBJ1-6 | TRBV3-1/TRBV3-2 | TGTGCCAGCAGTACCGGGACAGATAATTCACCCCTCCACTTT | CASSTGTDNSPLHF
. | . | TRBJ1-4 | TRBV13 | TGTGCCAGCAGCTCCAGGGGTGTGGGTGAAAAACTGTTTTTT | CASSSRGVGEKLFF
TRBD2 | . | TRBJ2-1 | TRBV6-4 | TGTGCCAGCAGAACCGGGCTTATAGTTTGGGGAGGGCTTGAGCAGTTCTTC | CASRTGLIVWGGLEQFF
. | . | TRBJ2-7 | TRBV6-5 | TGTGCCAGCAGCATTGCTAGCTCCTACGAGCAGTACTTC | CASSIASSYEQYF
. | . | TRBJ1-2 | TRBV2 | TGTGCCACGAGGGGCGGGGAAGGAGGCTACACCTTC | CATRGGEGGYTF
. | . | TRBJ1-1 | TRBV27 | TGTGCCAGCAGTTTCGGGGAGGACACTGAAGCTTTCTTT | CASSFGEDTEAFF
TRBD1 | . | TRBJ2-7 | TRBV27 | TGTGCCAGCAGTTTGGGGACAGGGGAGTACGAGCAGTACTTC | CASSLGTGEYEQYF
. | . | TRBJ1-1 | TRBV30 | TGTGCCTGGAGTGACACAGGATACACTGAAGCTTTCTTT | CAWSDTGYTEAFF
. | . | TRBJ1-6 | TRBV5-5 | TGTGCCAGCAGCTTGCTGGGGAGCTCCTATAATTCACCCCTCCACTTT | CASSLLGSSYNSPLHF
TRBD1 | . | TRBJ2-6 | TRBV18 | TGTGCCAGCTCACCAGAAAGGCAGGGGGCCTCCTCTGGGGCCAACGTCCTGACTTTC | CASSPERQGASSGANVLTF
. | . | TRBJ2-3 | TRBV6-5 | TGTGCCAGCAACCTACGCGTGGGCACAGATACGCAGTATTTT | CASNLRVGTDTQYF
. | few | TRBJ2-2 | TRBV29-1 | TGCAGCGTTGAAGCAGGGACAAACACCGGGGAGCTGTTTTTT | CSVEAGTNTGELFF
. | once | TRBJ1-1 | TRBV6-5 | TGTGCCAGCAGAACTCAACAGGGATATACTGAAGCTTTCTTT | CASRTQQGYTEAFF
TRBD1 | . | TRBJ1-1 | TRBV29-1 | TGCAGCGCGAAGACAGGGGGCGGCACTGAAGCTTTCTTT | CSAKTGGGTEAFF
TRBD1 | . | TRBJ1-2 | TRBV10-3 | TGTGCCATCAGTCAGTCGGCGGGACAGGGAACCTATGGCTACACCTTC | CAISQSAGQGTYGYTF
TRBD2 | . | TRBJ2-1 | TRBV5-1 | TGCGCCAGCAGCCTTGGTAGGCCTAGCGGGGGGGTCTCGCCCTACAATGAGCAGTTCTTC | CASSLGRPSGGVSPYNEQFF
TRBD1 | . | TRBJ1-3 | TRBV30 | TGTGCCTGGAGGAACAGGGGAGCTGGAAACACCATATATTTT | CAWRNRGAGNTIYF
. | once | TRBJ1-1 | TRBV19 | TGTGCCAGTAGCTGGACAGAAAGGGTTGCTGAAGCTTTCTTT | CASSWTERVAEAFF
. | . | TRBJ1-1 | TRBV29-1 | TGCAGCGTAGGGGTGGCCAGGGCTGAAGCTTTCTTT | CSVGVARAEAFF
. | . | TRBJ2-3 | TRBV5-5 | TGTGCCAGCGATGTTGGCGGGGCGCGGGGCACAGATACGCAGTATTTT | CASDVGGARGTDTQYF